One and the same sample provided the 27 T cell receptor beta chains below, sequenced in a study of cytomegalovirus exposure and HLA in healthy donors. 13 Jbeta primers and 60 Vbeta primers were used for the PCR. Libraries were prepared by immunoSEQ multiplex PCR; TCRdb keeps only in-frame clonotypes and omits some of them. The sample has about 200,000 clones, 79% seen once. Sequencing was carried out using PBMCs. These receptors were collected from a male donor in good health and CMV-seropositive.

This rearrangement joins TRBV4-1 to TRBJ2-5, with TRBD2 matching 10 bases. The junction had 3 bases not matched to a gene; V was cut back by 0 bases and J by 8 bases. The CDR3 is 14 amino acids. Germline lookup yields CDR1 MGHRA and CDR2 YSYEKL. The CDR3 here is CASSQEERGGTQYF. In DNA, the CDR3 is TGCGCCAGCAGCCAAGAGGAGCGGGGGGGAACCCAGTACTTC.

The V and J genes are TRBV4-1 and TRBJ2-1; 11 nucleotides agree with TRBD2. J gave up 13 bases and V 1 base, and 12 bases lay outside the gene matches. The CDR3 runs to 16 residues. The germline CDR1 and CDR2 sequences are MGHRA and YSYEKL. CDR3 DNA: TGCGCCAGCAGCCAAGGTTCACTAGCGGGAGCAAGCTCACAGTTCTTC. Protein: CASSQGSLAGASSQFF.

The chain links TRBV7-6 to TRBJ2-1; 12 positions match TRBD2. V lost 6 bases and J lost 0; bases outside the gene matches: 3. This CDR3 region has 16 residues. CDR1 SGHVS and CDR2 FNYEAQ come from the germline V gene. CDR3 loop: CASRGLAGSSYNEQFF. CDR3 nucleotides: TGTGCCAGCAGAGGACTAGCGGGGAGCTCCTACAATGAGCAGTTCTTC. Full variable domain (remainder filled in from reference TRBV7-6 and TRBJ2-1): GAGVSQSPRYKVTKRGQDVALRCDPISGHVSLYWYRQALGQGPEFLTYFNYEAQQDKSGLPNDRFSAERPEGSISTLTIQRTEQRDSAMYRCASRGLAGSSYNEQFFGPGTRLTVL.

The chain couples TRBV9 to TRBJ2-5, with D possibly being TRBD1 (6 bases). The CDR3 has 14 residues. The germline V gene has CDR1 SGDLS and CDR2 YYNGEE. Between the trimmed V and J ends, which lost 4 bases and 5 bases, there was a span of 15 bases. CDR3 bases: TGTGCCAGCAGCAAAACTGACAGGACGGAGACCCAGTACTTC. It yields the protein CASSKTDRTETQYF.

This clone appeared once. V and J are TRBV19 and TRBJ1-2, with 7 bases aligning to TRBD1. CDR1 is LNHDA and CDR2 is SQIVND in the germline V gene (reference sequence). V shed 11 bases, J shed 2 bases, and the junction held 5 bases outside the gene matches. The CDR3 totals 12 residues. CDR3 sequence: CASMTGNYGYTF. CDR3 nucleotides: TGTGCCTCCATGACAGGGAACTATGGCTACACCTTC. Full variable domain (rest looked up from reference TRBV19 and TRBJ1-2): DGGITQSPKYLFRKEGQNVTLSCEQNLNHDAMYWYRQDPGQGLRLIYYSQIVNDFQKGDIAEGYSVSREKKESFPLTVTSAQKNPTAFYLCASMTGNYGYTFGSGTRLTVV.

This rearrangement joins TRBV4-2 to TRBJ2-3, with 16 bases lining up with TRBD2. The germline gives CDR1 LGHNA, CDR2 YNFKEQ. With V trimmed by 2 bases and J by 0 bases, 11 bases remained unmatched. CDR3 length equals 21 residues. The CDR3 nucleotides are TGTGCCAGCAGCCAACTGGCCGGGACTAGCGGGGGGGCGTCTAGCACAGATACGCAGTATTTT. Protein sequence: CASSQLAGTSGGASSTDTQYF.

The chain combines TRBV6-5 with TRBJ2-3, with TRBD2 as a possible D gene (5 bases). V dropped 0 bases and J dropped 5 bases, with 12 bases sitting between them. This CDR3 has 15 amino acids. The V gene's germline CDR1 is MNHEY and CDR2 SVGAGI. The CDR3 DNA sequence: TGTGCCAGCAGTTACTCTCCTGGCCGGGGAGATACGCAGTATTTT. Protein sequence: CASSYSPGRGDTQYF.

This CDR3 reads CASTRDRRKNEQFF. DNA of the CDR3: TGTGCCAGCACCCGGGACAGGAGAAAAAATGAGCAGTTCTTC. V and J are TRBV2 and TRBJ2-1; 8 nucleotides match TRBD1. V lost 7 bases, J lost 7 bases, and 9 bases stayed unmatched. The CDR3 length is 14 residues. Germline V CDR1 and CDR2: SNHLY, FYNNEI.

The CDR3 region is CASSLSSGGTDTQYF. The CDR3 DNA reads TGCGCCAGCAGCTTGTCTAGCGGGGGCACAGATACGCAGTATTTT. This chain uses TRBV5-1 with TRBJ2-3; 9 bases line up with TRBD2. The CDR3 covers 15 residues. Germline CDR1 is SGHRS and CDR2 is YFSETQ. The V segment lost 1 base and the J segment 1 base; nucleotides outside the gene matches: 1.

This chain connects TRBV15 to TRBJ2-3; 9 bases are shared with TRBD2. Trimming cost V 3 bases and J 2 bases; bases outside gene matches: 9. The CDR3 has 17 amino acids. Per germline, CDR1 LNHNV and CDR2 YYDKDF (reference sequence). The CDR3, as DNA: TGTGCCACCAGCAGCGGGACTAGCCGGACTTACACAGATACGCAGTATTTT. This gives the protein CATSSGTSRTYTDTQYF.

This sequence joins TRBV7-2 and TRBJ2-5, with 8 bases fitting TRBD2. The end of the DNA is better explained by TRBJ2-7, so the J call may be wrong. This CDR3 spans 15 amino acids. The V gene's germline CDR1 is SGHTA and CDR2 FQGNSA. The CDR3 spells CASSLPAGDQYEQYF. The CDR3 nucleotides are TGTGCCAGCAGCTTACCAGCGGGAGATCAGTACGAGCAGTACTTC.

The CDR3 region has the DNA TGTGCCAGCAGCGCGATTCGGGGAGCAGATACGCAGTATTTT. Amino acids: CASSAIRGADTQYF. The chain links TRBV2 to TRBJ2-3; maybe TRBD2 (5 bases). The V end was cut by 6 bases, the J end by 4 bases, with 14 bases between. Germline-derived CDR1 and CDR2 are SNHLY and FYNNEI. The CDR3 is 14 amino acids.

The chain uses TRBV2 and TRBJ1-1; D possibly corresponds to TRBD1 (5 bases). The CDR3 consists of 12 residues. CDR1 and CDR2 (germline): SNHLY, FYNNEI. Trimming stripped 0 bases from V and 10 bases from J, with 9 bases between. The CDR3 loop reads CASSEALTVAFF. The CDR3 DNA is TGTGCCAGCAGTGAAGCGTTGACAGTAGCTTTCTTT.

There are a few counts of this clone. The chain joins TRBV18 to TRBJ2-7; D is undetermined. The length of the CDR3 is 13 residues. V lost 4 bases and J 7 bases, leaving 14 bases between the germline ends. Germline-derived CDR1 and CDR2 are KGHSH and LQKENI. This CDR3 reads CASSRGIDGEQYF. CDR3 DNA: TGTGCCAGCTCACGAGGAATAGACGGGGAGCAGTACTTC.

In its sample, this clone was seen once. This rearrangement joins TRBV7-2 to TRBJ1-2, with D possibly being TRBD1 (6 bases). V was shortened by 1 base and J by 0 bases, with 9 bases between the two germline ends. Germline V gene lookup returns CDR1 SGHTA and CDR2 FQGNSA. The CDR3 has 15 residues. In nucleotides, the CDR3 is TGTGCCAGCAGCTTAGTTCCAGGGGCTAACTATGGCTACACCTTC. This translates into CASSLVPGANYGYTF.

The chain joins TRBV5-6 to TRBJ2-7; 10 bases line up with TRBD1. The CDR3 has 16 residues. The germline gives CDR1 SGHDT, CDR2 YYEEEE. The V segment lost 0 bases and the J segment 2 bases; nucleotides outside the gene matches: 5. The CDR3 DNA sequence: TGTGCCAGCAGCTTGGGACAGGGGGCGCGGGCCTACGAGCAGTACTTC. Translated, it gives CASSLGQGARAYEQYF.

The CDR3 is CASSVAPTVSYNEQFF. The CDR3 DNA reads as TGTGCCAGCAGCGTAGCTCCAACGGTTTCCTACAATGAGCAGTTCTTC. The chain employs TRBV9 and TRBJ2-1; D call uncertain. The length of the CDR3 is 16 residues. Trimming removed 0 bases at V and 1 base at J, with 11 bases between. Germline V gives CDR1 SGDLS, CDR2 YYNGEE.

This rearrangement joins TRBV19 to TRBJ2-1, with D possibly TRBD1 on 6 matching bases. Germline CDR1 reads LNHDA; CDR2 reads SQIVND (reference sequence). This CDR3 has 15 amino acids. V was pared by 2 bases and J by 7 bases, with 15 bases between. The CDR3 DNA sequence: TGTGCCAGTAGTATACTAAGGGGGATGGTAAATGAGCAGTTCTTC. This encodes CASSILRGMVNEQFF.

The rearrangement joins TRBV9 to TRBJ2-5; no clear D gene. Germline-derived CDR1 and CDR2 are SGDLS and YYNGEE. V lost 0 bases to trimming and J lost 4 bases, with 13 bases between them. The CDR3 has 15 amino acids. For the CDR3, the DNA is TGTGCCAGCAGCGTAGGGATAGCTTCATCAGAGACCCAGTACTTC. It is translated as CASSVGIASSETQYF.

This clone has a handful of counts. The chain links TRBV7-2 to TRBJ2-1; D uncertain. Trimming removed 1 base from V and 1 base from J, with 11 bases in between. The CDR3 covers 16 residues. The V gene's germline CDR1 is SGHTA and CDR2 FQGNSA. CDR3 DNA sequence: TGTGCCAGCAGCTTAGGAGGAGAATATTCCTACAATGAGCAGTTCTTC. It is translated as CASSLGGEYSYNEQFF. The whole variable domain, remainder taken from reference TRBV7-2 and TRBJ2-1, is GAGVSQSPSNKVTEKGKDVELRCDPISGHTALYWYRQSLGQGLEFLIYFQGNSAPDKSGLPSDRFSAERTGGSVSTLTIQRTQQEDSAVYLCASSLGGEYSYNEQFFGPGTRLTVL.

The chain links TRBV19 to TRBJ2-7; 9 bases match TRBD1. The ends lost 3 bases at V and 4 bases at J; junction bases unmatched: 1. This CDR3 comprises 13 residues. Germline values: CDR1 LNHDA, CDR2 SQIVND (reference sequence). Here the CDR3 DNA reads TGTGCCAGTAGTATGGGACAGGGTTACGAGCAGTACTTC. Amino acids: CASSMGQGYEQYF. The entire variable domain, with the rest obtained from reference TRBV19 and TRBJ2-7, is as follows: DGGITQSPKYLFRKEGQNVTLSCEQNLNHDAMYWYRQDPGQGLRLIYYSQIVNDFQKGDIAEGYSVSREKKESFPLTVTSAQKNPTAFYLCASSMGQGYEQYFGPGTRLTVT.

The rearrangement joins TRBV7-8 to TRBJ2-1, with 10 nucleotides matching TRBD2. CDR1 and CDR2 from the germline V gene are SGHVS and FQNEAQ. The CDR3 consists of 15 residues. Trimming cost V 3 bases and J 7 bases; bases outside gene matches: 6. The CDR3 protein is CASSLKRGGINEQFF. CDR3 nucleotides: TGTGCCAGCAGCTTGAAGCGGGGGGGAATAAATGAGCAGTTCTTC.

The CDR3 loop is CASSYGQGNGYTF. For the CDR3, the DNA is TGTGCCAGCAGTTACGGGCAGGGTAATGGCTACACCTTC. V is TRBV6-6 and J is TRBJ1-2, with D possibly matching TRBD1 (5 bases). This CDR3 is 13 amino acids long. The germline V and J ends were trimmed by 2 bases and 6 bases, with 10 bases remaining between them. CDR1 is MNHNY and CDR2 is SVGAGI in the germline V gene (reference sequence).

This clone was detected only a few times. The chain recombines TRBV15 with TRBJ1-4, with D tentatively TRBD1 (5 bases). The ends were cut back, 7 bases at V and 8 bases at J, with 23 bases in the middle. Germline values: CDR1 LNHNV, CDR2 YYDKDF (reference sequence). This CDR3 has 16 amino acids. The CDR3 bases are TGTGCCACCAATCGGGGTGAGGACCCCGGGGGGGAAAAACTGTTTTTT. Encoded protein: CATNRGEDPGGEKLFF.

The chain combines TRBV5-1 with TRBJ2-7, with TRBD2 matching over 8 bases. V shed 0 bases, J shed 6 bases, and the junction held 8 bases outside the gene matches. The CDR3 covers 15 residues. Germline V gene sequence: CDR1 SGHRS, CDR2 YFSETQ. CDR3 amino acids: CASSLGSFGGGEQYF. The CDR3 DNA is TGCGCCAGCAGCTTGGGATCTTTCGGGGGGGGCGAGCAGTACTTC.

The V gene is TRBV2, the J gene TRBJ1-3; D is perhaps TRBD1 (5 bases). V was shortened by 4 bases and J by 7 bases, with 11 bases between the two germline ends. CDR3 size: 13 residues. Per germline, CDR1 SNHLY and CDR2 FYNNEI. Here the CDR3 DNA reads TGTGCCAGCAGTGTTGGGGGGAGGAACACCATATATTTT. Translated: CASSVGGRNTIYF. The full variable domain, in which reference TRBV2 and TRBJ1-3 provide the parts outside the CDR3, is EPEVTQTPSHQVTQMGQEVILRCVPISNHLYFYWYRQILGQKVEFLVSFYNNEISEKSEIFDDQFSVERPDGSNFTLKIRSTKLEDSAMYFCASSVGGRNTIYFGEGSWLTVV.

The rearrangement links TRBV19 to TRBJ1-2, with D maybe TRBD1 (6 bases). V lost 0 bases and J 7 bases, leaving 12 bases between the germline ends. Germline V gene lookup returns CDR1 LNHDA and CDR2 SQIVND (reference sequence). CDR3 length equals 14 residues. The chain's CDR3 is CASSIDFDRTGYTF. The CDR3 DNA is TGTGCCAGTAGTATAGATTTTGACAGGACTGGCTACACCTTC.